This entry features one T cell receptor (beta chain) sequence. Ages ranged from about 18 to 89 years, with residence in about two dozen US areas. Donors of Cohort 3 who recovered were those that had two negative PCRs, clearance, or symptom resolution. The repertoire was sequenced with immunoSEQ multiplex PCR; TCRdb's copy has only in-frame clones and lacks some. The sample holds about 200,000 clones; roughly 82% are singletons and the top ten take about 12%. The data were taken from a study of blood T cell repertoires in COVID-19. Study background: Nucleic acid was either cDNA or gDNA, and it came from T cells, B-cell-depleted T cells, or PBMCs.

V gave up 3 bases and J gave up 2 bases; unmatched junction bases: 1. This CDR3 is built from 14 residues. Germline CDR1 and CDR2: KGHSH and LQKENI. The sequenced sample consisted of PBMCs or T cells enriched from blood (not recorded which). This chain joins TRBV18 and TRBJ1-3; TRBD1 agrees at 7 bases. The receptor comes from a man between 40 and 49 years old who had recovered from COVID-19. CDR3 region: CASSPGTAGNTIYF. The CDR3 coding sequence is TGTGCCAGCTCACCCGGGACAGCTGGAAACACCATATATTTT.